This TCR beta chain was sequenced in a study of blood T cell repertoires in COVID-19. Study details: Sites in the United States, Italy and Spain provided acute and convalescent COVID-19 samples.

Measured with immunoSEQ multiplex PCR; TCRdb has only the in-frame clones, and not every one. The sample has under 350,000 clones; roughly nine tenths are singletons. This CDR3 is 15 amino acids long. The V gene's germline CDR1 is MGHRA and CDR2 YSYEKL. J was trimmed by 7 bases and V by 1 base; bases with no gene match: 3. The sequence derives from a man aged 60 to 75 who had recovered from COVID-19. Sequenced input: PBMCs or T cells enriched from blood (not recorded which). V usage is TRBV4-1 and J usage is TRBJ2-7; the match to TRBD2 covers 14 bases. DNA of the CDR3: TGCGCCAGCAGCCAAGGGACTAGCGGGGGGCCTGAGCAGTACTTC. Its protein is CASSQGTSGGPEQYF.